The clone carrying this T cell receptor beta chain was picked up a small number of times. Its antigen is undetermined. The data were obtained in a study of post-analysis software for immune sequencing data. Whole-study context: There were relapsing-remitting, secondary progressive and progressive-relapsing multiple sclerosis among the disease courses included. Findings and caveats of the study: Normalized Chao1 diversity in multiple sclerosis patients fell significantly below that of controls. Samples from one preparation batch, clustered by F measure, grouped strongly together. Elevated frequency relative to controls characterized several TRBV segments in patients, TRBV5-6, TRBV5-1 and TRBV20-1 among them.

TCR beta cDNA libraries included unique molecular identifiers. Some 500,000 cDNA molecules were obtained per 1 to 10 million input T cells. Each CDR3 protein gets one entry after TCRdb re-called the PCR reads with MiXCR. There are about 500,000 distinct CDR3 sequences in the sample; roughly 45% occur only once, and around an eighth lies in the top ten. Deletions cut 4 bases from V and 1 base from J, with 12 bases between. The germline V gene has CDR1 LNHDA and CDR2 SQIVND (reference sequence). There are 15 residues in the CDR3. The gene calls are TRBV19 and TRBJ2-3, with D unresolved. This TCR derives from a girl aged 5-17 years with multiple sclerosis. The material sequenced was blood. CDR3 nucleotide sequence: TGTGCCAGTAGTACCCGGACCCGTCGCACAGATACGCAGTATTTT. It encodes CASSTRTRRTDTQYF. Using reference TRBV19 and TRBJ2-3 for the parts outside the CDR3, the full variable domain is DGGITQSPKYLFRKEGQNVTLSCEQNLNHDAMYWYRQDPGQGLRLIYYSQIVNDFQKGDIAEGYSVSREKKESFPLTVTSAQKNPTAFYLCASSTRTRRTDTQYFGPGTRLTVL.